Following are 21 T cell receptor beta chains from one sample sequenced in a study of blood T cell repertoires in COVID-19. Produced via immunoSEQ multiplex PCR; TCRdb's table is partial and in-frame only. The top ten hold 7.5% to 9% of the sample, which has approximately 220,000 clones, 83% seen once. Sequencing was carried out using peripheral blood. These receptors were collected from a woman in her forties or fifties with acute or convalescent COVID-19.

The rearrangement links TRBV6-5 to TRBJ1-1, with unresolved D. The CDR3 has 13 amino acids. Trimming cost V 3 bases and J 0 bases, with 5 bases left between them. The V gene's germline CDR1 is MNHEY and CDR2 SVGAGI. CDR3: CASSYLLNTEAFF. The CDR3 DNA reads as TGTGCCAGCAGTTATCTCCTGAACACTGAAGCTTTCTTT.

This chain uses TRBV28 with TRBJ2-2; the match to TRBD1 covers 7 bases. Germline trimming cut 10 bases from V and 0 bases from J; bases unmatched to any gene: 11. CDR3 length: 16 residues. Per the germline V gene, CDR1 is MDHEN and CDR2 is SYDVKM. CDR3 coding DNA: TGTGCCACCCTACCCCCCGGGACAGCGAACACCGGGGAGCTGTTTTTT. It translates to CATLPPGTANTGELFF.

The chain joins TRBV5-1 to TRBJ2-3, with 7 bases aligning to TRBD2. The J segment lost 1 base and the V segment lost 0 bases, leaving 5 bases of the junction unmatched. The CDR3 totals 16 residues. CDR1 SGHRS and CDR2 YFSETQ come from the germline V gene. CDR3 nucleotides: TGCGCCAGCAGCTTGGGCGGGAGCGGGGGCACAGATACGCAGTATTTT. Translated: CASSLGGSGGTDTQYF.

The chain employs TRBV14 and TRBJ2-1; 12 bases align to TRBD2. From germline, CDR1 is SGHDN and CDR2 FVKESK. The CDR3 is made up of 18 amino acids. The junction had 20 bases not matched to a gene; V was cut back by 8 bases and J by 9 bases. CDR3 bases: TGTGCCAGCCGCCCGGATTTAACTAGCGGGGGGCGGGTCGGTGAGCAGTTCTTC. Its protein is CASRPDLTSGGRVGEQFF.

CDR3 bases: TGCGCCAGCAGCTTGGGGACAGGGAATCGGGAGACCCAGTACTTC. Translating it yields CASSLGTGNRETQYF. The chain uses TRBV5-1 and TRBJ2-5; 8 bases line up with TRBD1. This CDR3 is 15 amino acids long. Germline V gene sequence: CDR1 SGHRS, CDR2 YFSETQ. The ends lost 0 bases at V and 5 bases at J; junction bases unmatched: 6.

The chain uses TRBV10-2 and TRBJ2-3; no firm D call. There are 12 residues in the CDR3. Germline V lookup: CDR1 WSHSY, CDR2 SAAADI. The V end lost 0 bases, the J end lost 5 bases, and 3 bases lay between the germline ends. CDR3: CASSESRDTQYF. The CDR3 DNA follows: TGCGCCAGCAGTGAGTCGAGAGATACGCAGTATTTT.

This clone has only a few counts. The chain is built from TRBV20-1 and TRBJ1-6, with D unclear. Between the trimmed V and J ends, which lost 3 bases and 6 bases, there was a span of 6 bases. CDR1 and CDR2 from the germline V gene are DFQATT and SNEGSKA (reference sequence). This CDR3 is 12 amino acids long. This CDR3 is CSASFGNSPLHF. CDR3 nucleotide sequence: TGCAGTGCTAGTTTCGGTAATTCACCCCTCCACTTT.

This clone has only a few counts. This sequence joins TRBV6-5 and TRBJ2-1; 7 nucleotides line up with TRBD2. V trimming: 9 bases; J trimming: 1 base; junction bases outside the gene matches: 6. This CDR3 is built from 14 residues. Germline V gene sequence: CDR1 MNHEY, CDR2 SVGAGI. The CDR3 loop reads CASRGEGSYNEQFF. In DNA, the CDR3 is TGTGCCAGTCGGGGGGAGGGTTCCTACAATGAGCAGTTCTTC.

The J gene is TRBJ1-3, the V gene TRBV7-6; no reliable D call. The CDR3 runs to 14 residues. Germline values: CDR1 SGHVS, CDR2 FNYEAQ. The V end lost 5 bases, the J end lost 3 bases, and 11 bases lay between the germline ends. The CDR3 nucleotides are TGTGCCAGCAGCCGCCGGGATGATGGAAACACCATATATTTT. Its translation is CASSRRDDGNTIYF.

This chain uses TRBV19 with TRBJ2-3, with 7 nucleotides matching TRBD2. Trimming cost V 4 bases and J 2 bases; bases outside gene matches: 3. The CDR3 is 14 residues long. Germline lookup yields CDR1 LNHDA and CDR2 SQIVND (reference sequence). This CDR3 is CASSTGRDTDTQYF. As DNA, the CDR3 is TGTGCCAGTAGTACAGGGAGGGACACAGATACGCAGTATTTT.

CDR3 region: CASSTSVQETQYF. The CDR3 bases are TGCGCCAGCAGTACTAGCGTCCAAGAGACCCAGTACTTC. The chain is built from TRBV10-2 and TRBJ2-5; 7 bases line up with TRBD2. With V trimmed by 5 bases and J by 1 base, 1 base remained unmatched. Per the germline V gene, CDR1 is WSHSY and CDR2 is SAAADI. The CDR3 extends over 13 amino acids.

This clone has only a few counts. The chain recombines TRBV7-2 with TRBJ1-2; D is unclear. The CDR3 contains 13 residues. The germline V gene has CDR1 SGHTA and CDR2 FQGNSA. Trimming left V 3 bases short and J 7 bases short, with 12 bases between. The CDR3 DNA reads TGTGCCAGCAGCTTCGGCAGCGGTAGTGGCTACACCTTC. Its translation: CASSFGSGSGYTF. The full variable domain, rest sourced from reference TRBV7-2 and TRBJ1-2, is GAGVSQSPSNKVTEKGKDVELRCDPISGHTALYWYRQSLGQGLEFLIYFQGNSAPDKSGLPSDRFSAERTGGSVSTLTIQRTQQEDSAVYLCASSFGSGSGYTFGSGTRLTVV.

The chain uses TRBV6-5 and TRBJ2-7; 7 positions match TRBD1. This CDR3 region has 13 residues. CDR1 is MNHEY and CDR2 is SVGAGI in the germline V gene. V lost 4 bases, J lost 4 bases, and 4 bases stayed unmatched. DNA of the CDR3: TGTGCCAGCAGTTCCGACAGGGTTTACGAGCAGTACTTC. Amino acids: CASSSDRVYEQYF.

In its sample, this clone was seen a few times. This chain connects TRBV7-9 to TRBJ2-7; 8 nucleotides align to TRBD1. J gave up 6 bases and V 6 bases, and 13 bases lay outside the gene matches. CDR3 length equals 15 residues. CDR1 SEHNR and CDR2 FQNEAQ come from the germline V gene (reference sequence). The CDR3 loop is CASSSTDRDPLEQYF. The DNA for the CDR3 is TGTGCCAGCAGTTCAACGGACAGGGATCCCCTCGAGCAGTACTTC.

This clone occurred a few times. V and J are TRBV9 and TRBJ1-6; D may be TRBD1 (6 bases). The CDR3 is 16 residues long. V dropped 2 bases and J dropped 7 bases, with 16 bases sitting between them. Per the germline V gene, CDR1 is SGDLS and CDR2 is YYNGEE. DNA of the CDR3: TGTGCCAGCAGCGTGGGGACACCCGGTGCGAATTCACCCCTCCACTTT. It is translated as CASSVGTPGANSPLHF.

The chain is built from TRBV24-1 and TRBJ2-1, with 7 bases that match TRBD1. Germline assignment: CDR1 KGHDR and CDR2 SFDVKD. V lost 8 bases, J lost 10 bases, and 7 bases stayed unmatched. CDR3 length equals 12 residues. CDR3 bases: TGTGCCACCAACACCGGGACAGAAGAGCAGTTCTTC. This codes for CATNTGTEEQFF.

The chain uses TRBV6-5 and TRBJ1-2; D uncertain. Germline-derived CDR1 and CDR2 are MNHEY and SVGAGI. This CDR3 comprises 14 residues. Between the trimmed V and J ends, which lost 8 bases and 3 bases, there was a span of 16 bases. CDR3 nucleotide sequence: TGTGCCAGCCGGAGCCAGTGGCGCGACTATGGCTACACCTTC. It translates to CASRSQWRDYGYTF.

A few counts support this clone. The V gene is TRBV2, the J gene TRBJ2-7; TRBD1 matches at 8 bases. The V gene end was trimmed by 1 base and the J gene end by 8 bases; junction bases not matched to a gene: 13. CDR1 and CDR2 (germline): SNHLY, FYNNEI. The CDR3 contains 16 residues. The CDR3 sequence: CASSEELTGVGIKQYF. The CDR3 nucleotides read TGTGCCAGCAGTGAAGAGTTGACAGGGGTGGGGATCAAGCAGTACTTC. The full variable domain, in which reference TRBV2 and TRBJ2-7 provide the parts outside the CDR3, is EPEVTQTPSHQVTQMGQEVILRCVPISNHLYFYWYRQILGQKVEFLVSFYNNEISEKSEIFDDQFSVERPDGSNFTLKIRSTKLEDSAMYFCASSEELTGVGIKQYFGPGTRLTVT.

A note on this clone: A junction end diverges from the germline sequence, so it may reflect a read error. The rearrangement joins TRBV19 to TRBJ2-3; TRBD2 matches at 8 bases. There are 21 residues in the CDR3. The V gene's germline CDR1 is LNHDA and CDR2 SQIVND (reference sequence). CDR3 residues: CARSGGGRLAGGASGIDTQYF. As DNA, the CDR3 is TGTGCCCGTAGTGGGGGGGGGCGCCTTGCGGGAGGTGCCTCCGGGATAGATACGCAGTATTTT.

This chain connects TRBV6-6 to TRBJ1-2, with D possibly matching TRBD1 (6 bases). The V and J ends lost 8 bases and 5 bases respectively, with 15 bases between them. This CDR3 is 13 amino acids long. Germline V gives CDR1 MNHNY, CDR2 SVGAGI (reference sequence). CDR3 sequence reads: CASRRGGGYGYTF. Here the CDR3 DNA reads TGTGCCAGCCGGCGGGGGGGCGGGTATGGCTACACCTTC.

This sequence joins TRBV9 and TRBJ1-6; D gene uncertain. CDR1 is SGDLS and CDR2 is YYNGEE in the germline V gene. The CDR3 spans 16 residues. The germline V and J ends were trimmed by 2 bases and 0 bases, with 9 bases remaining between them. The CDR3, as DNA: TGTGCCAGCAGCGTGTACGGGAGCTCCTATAATTCACCCCTCCACTTT. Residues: CASSVYGSSYNSPLHF.